This TCR beta chain is drawn from a study of metastatic and nonmetastatic thyroid tumors. Study as a whole: Repertoires from malignant and benign thyroid patients were compared across blood and tumor or nodule tissue.

This clone was seen a handful of times. Its antigen is unknown. In germline, CDR1 is MNHEY, CDR2 SVGAGI. The CDR3 covers 15 residues. V shed 0 bases, J shed 8 bases, and the junction held 5 bases outside the gene matches. Per the original methods: Variation in CDR3 across clinicopathological groups served as the basis for constructing a distant-metastasis classifier in papillary thyroid cancer. MiXCR reprocessed the PCR reads for TCRdb. TCRdb, not the authors, supplied the V and J calls. The repertoire holds about 12,000 clones, with about 25% as singletons. Regarding the study as a whole: Reports indicated that malignant thyroid tumors showed significantly higher TCR beta diversity than benign nodules did, in blood and tumor.

No patient had received any treatment before thyroid surgery. This TCR came from a male donor with papillary thyroid cancer or a benign thyroid nodule (not recorded which). Some clones in this sample may be carry-over from other donors' samples. The chain has TRBV6-5 and TRBJ2-1; the match to TRBD1 covers 9 bases. Sequenced input: blood. CDR3 in amino acids: CASSYSNDRGDEQFF. In nucleotides, the CDR3 is TGTGCCAGCAGTTACTCGAATGACAGGGGGGATGAGCAGTTCTTC.